Reported below is one TCR beta chain. Its antigen is unknown. The sample originates from a study of cytomegalovirus exposure and HLA in healthy donors. Study information: Previous work identified 95 million to 140 million unique TCR beta sequences from around 200 million T cells.

The PCR employed 60 Vbeta primers together with 13 Jbeta primers. Sequencing was performed with immunoSEQ multiplex PCR; in TCRdb, only in-frame clones are kept and a portion is missing. This sample's table reports 200,000 or so clones. Study-level results: The only immune exposure information that was available was CMV serostatus. A list of 150 or so TCR beta chains associated with cytomegalovirus was given. Accurate predictions that matched the HLA-A and HLA-B alleles of most subjects were reportedly made from TCR beta sequences.

The CDR3 is 14 residues long. With 7 bases clipped from V and 4 bases from J, the junction kept 8 bases outside the gene matches. Germline CDR1 LNHDA, CDR2 SQIVND (reference sequence). The sequencing input was PBMCs. The chain has TRBV19 and TRBJ1-2; 8 positions match TRBD1. This receptor was obtained from a boy younger than 18 in good health and CMV-seronegative. CDR3 amino acids: CASMRQGQFYGYTF. The CDR3 region has the DNA TGTGCCAGTATGAGACAGGGGCAATTCTATGGCTACACCTTC.